These T cell receptor beta chains were read from a single sample in a study of blood T cell repertoires in COVID-19. Sequenced by immunoSEQ multiplex PCR; TCRdb stores in-frame clones only, minus some. The sample consists of fewer than 250,000 clones, 70% to 85% of them appearing once. Sequenced sample: peripheral blood. These TCRs come from an elderly woman with acute or convalescent COVID-19. Both conserved end residues are part of each CDR3.

cdr3_length	j_call	v_call	cdr3_aa
15	TRBJ1-2	TRBV19	CASSIGRDSPSGYTF
15	TRBJ2-6	TRBV5-1	CASSLAGLGANVLTF
15	TRBJ2-5	TRBV7-9	CASSLGQGVGETQYF
16	TRBJ2-3	TRBV6-5	CASSYLAGSSTDTQYF
15	TRBJ2-1	TRBV9	CASSVSASGANEQFF
13	TRBJ1-2	TRBV12-5	CASGLSGGYGYTF
12	TRBJ1-6	TRBV7-2	CASSQDIPPLHF
14	TRBJ1-2	TRBV19	CASSTRDGRGGYTF
17	TRBJ2-1	TRBV28	CASIPIQGKSSYNEQFF
14	TRBJ2-1	TRBV5-1	CASSLVSSDNEQFF
15	TRBJ2-5	TRBV5-1	CASSLVAGGKETQYF
16	TRBJ1-3	TRBV3-1/TRBV3-2	CASSQDGGVAGNTIYF
16	TRBJ1-2	TRBV28	CASSSPGQGFDYGYTF
16	TRBJ1-4	TRBV6-2/TRBV6-3	CASSYRGSSSNEKLFF
14	TRBJ1-3	TRBV7-2	CASSAGNRRDTIYF
13	TRBJ1-2	TRBV28	CASSFETARRYTF
11	TRBJ2-1	TRBV20-1	CSARAVNEQFF
15	TRBJ1-1	TRBV25-1	CASTLGTGAFTEAFF
15	TRBJ2-7	TRBV6-6	CASSYSRTGYYEQYF
15	TRBJ1-1	TRBV6-5	CASSYGSFTNTEAFF
14	TRBJ2-1	TRBV6-5	CASRPGLANNEQFF
15	TRBJ1-6	TRBV27	CASSFAGPWNSPLHF
15	TRBJ2-1	TRBV7-3	CASSLMAGDLFEQFF
14	TRBJ2-1	TRBV5-1	CASSLARTGSEQFF
14	TRBJ2-7	TRBV3-1/TRBV3-2	CASSQGTVLPEQYF
13	TRBJ1-2	TRBV10-3	CAISVRADYGYTF